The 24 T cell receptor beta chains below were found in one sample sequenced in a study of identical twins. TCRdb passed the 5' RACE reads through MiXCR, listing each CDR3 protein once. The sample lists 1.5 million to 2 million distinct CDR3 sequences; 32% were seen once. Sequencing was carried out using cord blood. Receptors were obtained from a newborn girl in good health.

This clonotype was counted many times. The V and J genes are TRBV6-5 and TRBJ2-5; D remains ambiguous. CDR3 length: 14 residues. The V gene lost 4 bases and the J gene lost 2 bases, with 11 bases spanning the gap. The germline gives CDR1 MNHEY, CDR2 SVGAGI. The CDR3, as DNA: TGTGCCAGCAGTTCTTCCGGGCCACAAGAGACCCAGTACTTC. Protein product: CASSSSGPQETQYF.

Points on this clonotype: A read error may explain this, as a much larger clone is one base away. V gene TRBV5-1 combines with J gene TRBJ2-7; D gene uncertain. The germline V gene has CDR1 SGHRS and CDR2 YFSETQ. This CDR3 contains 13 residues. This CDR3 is CASSADGSYERYF. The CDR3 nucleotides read TGCGCCAGCAGCGCCGACGGATCCTACGAGCGGTACTTC.

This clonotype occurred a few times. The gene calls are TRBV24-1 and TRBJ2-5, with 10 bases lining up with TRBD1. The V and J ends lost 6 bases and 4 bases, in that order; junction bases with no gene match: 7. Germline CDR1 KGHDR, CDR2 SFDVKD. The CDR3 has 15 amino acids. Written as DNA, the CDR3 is TGTGCCACCAGTAGTCGGACAGGGGGAACAGAGACCCAGTACTTC. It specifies CATSSRTGGTETQYF.

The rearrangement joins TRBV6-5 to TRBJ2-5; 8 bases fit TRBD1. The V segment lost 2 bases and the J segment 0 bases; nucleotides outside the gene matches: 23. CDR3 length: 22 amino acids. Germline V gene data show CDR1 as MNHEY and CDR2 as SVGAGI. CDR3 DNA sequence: TGTGCCAGCAGTTACACCGGACAGGGTAGCCGCGGGGTGCGGAGGGACCAAGAGACCCAGTACTTC. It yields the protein CASSYTGQGSRGVRRDQETQYF.

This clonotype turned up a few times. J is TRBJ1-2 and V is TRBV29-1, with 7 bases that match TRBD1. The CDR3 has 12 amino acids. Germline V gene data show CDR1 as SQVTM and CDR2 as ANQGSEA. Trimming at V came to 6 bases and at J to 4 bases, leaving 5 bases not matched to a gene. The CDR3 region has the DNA TGCAGCGTCTCGGGGGACAGCTATGGCTACACCTTC. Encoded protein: CSVSGDSYGYTF. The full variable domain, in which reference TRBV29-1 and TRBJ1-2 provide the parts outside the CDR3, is SAVISQKPSRDICQRGTSLTIQCQVDSQVTMMFWYRQQPGQSLTLIATANQGSEATYESGFVIDKFPISRPNLTFSTLTVSNMSPEDSSIYLCSVSGDSYGYTFGSGTRLTVV.

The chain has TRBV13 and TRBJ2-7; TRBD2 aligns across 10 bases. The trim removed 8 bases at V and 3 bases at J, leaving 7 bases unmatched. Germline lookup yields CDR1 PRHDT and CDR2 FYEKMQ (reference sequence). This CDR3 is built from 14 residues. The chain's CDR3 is CASARWTSGYEQYF. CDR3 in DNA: TGTGCCAGCGCTAGGTGGACTAGCGGCTACGAGCAGTACTTC.

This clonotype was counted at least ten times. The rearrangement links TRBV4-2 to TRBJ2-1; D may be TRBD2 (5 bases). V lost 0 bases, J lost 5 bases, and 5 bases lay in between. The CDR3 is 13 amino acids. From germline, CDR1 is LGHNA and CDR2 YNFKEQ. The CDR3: CASSQERDNEQFF. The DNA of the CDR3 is TGTGCCAGCAGCCAAGAGCGGGACAATGAGCAGTTCTTC.

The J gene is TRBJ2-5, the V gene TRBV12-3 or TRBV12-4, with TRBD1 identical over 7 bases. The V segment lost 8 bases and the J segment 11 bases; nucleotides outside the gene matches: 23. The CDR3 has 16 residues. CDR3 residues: CASARQGRATENEQYF. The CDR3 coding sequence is TGTGCCAGCGCCAGACAGGGCCGGGCCACCGAGAATGAGCAGTACTTC.

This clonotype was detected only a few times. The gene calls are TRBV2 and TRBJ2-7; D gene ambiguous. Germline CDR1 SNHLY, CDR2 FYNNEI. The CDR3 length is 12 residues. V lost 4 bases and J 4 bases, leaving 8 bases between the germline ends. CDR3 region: CASSGVFYEQYF. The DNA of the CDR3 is TGTGCCAGCAGTGGGGTTTTTTACGAGCAGTACTTC.

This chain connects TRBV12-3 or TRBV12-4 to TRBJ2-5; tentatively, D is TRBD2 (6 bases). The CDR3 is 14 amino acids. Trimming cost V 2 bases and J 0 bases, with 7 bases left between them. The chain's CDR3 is CASSLRGYQETQYF. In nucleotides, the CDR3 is TGTGCCAGCAGTTTACGGGGGTACCAAGAGACCCAGTACTTC.

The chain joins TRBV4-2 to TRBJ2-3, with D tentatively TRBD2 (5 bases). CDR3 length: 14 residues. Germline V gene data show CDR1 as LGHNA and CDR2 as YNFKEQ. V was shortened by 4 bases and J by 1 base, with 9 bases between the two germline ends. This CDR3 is CASSPQAGTDTQYF. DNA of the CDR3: TGTGCCAGCAGCCCCCAAGCGGGCACAGATACGCAGTATTTT.

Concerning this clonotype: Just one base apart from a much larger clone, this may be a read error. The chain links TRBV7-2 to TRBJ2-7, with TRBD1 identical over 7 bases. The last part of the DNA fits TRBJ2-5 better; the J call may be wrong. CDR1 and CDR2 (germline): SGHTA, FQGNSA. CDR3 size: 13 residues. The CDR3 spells CASGFDREETQYF. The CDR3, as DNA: TGTGCCAGCGGCTTCGACAGGGAAGAGACCCAGTACTTC.

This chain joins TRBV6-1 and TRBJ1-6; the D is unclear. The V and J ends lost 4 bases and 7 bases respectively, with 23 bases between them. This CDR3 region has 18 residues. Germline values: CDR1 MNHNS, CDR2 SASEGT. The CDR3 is CASSGGYTLLHRNSPLHF. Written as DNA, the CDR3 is TGTGCCAGCAGTGGGGGTTATACTTTGCTACATCGGAATTCACCCCTCCACTTT.

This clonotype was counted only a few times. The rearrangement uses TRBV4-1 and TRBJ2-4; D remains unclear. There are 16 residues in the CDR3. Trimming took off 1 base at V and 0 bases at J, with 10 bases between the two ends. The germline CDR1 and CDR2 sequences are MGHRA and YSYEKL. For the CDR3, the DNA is TGCGCCAGCAGCCAAGGAGTGTTTATAGCCAAAAACATTCAGTACTTC. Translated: CASSQGVFIAKNIQYF.

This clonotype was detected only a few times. CDR3 bases: TGTGCCAGCAGTATCCGACTGAGCTCCTATAATTCACCCCTCCACTTT. It is translated as CASSIRLSSYNSPLHF. The V and J genes are TRBV2 and TRBJ1-6; no reliable D call. V lost 5 bases, J lost 0 bases, and 11 bases lay in between. The CDR3 is 16 amino acids. Per the germline V gene, CDR1 is SNHLY and CDR2 is FYNNEI.

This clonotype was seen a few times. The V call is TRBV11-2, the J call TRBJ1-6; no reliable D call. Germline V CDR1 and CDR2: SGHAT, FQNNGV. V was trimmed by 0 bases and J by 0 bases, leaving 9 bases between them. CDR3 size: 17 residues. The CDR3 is CASSLDWVSSYNSPLHF. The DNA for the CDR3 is TGTGCCAGCAGCTTAGACTGGGTTAGCTCCTATAATTCACCCCTCCACTTT. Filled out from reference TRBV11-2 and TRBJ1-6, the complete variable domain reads EAGVAQSPRYKIIEKRQSVAFWCNPISGHATLYWYQQILGQGPKLLIQFQNNGVVDDSQLPKDRFSAERLKGVDSTLKIQPAKLEDSAVYLCASSLDWVSSYNSPLHFGNGTRLTVT.

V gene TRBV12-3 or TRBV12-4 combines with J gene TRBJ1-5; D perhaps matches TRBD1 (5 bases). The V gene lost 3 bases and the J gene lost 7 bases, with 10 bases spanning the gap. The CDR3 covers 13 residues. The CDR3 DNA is TGTGCCAGCAGTTTTTCCAGGGACCAGCCCCAGCATTTT. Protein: CASSFSRDQPQHF.

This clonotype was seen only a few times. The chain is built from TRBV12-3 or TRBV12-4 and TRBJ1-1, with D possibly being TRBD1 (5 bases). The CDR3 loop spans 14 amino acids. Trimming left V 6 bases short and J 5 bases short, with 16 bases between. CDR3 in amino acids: CASSLTPGRTEAFF. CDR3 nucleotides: TGTGCCAGCAGCCTCACTCCAGGGCGAACTGAAGCTTTCTTT.

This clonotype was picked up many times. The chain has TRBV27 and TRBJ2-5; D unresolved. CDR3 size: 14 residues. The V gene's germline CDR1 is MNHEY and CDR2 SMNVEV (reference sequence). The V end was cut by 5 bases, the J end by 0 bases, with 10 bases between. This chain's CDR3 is CASSLRRYQETQYF. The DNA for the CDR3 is TGTGCCAGCAGTCTCCGCAGGTACCAAGAGACCCAGTACTTC.

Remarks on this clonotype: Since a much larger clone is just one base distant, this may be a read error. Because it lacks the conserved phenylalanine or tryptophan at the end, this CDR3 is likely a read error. CDR3 amino acids: CSADRHTNEQFL. Here the CDR3 DNA reads TGCAGCGCCGACAGACATACCAATGAGCAGTTCCTC. The chain recombines TRBV29-1 with TRBJ2-1, with a possible D match to TRBD1 (5 bases). The germline gives CDR1 SQVTM, CDR2 ANQGSEA. Trimming cost V 7 bases and J 6 bases, with 13 bases left between them. The CDR3 is made up of 12 amino acids.

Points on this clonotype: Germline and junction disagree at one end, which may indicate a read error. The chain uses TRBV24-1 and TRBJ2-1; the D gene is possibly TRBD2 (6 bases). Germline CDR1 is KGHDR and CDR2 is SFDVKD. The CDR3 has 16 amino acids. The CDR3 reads CATSLPSVESCNEQFF. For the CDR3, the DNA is TGTGCCACCTCCCTACCTAGCGTGGAGTCCTGCAATGAGCAGTTCTTC.

The CDR3 here is CAISESALGNEQFF. For the CDR3, the DNA is TGTGCCATCAGTGAGTCGGCGCTGGGTAATGAGCAGTTCTTC. The chain employs TRBV10-3 and TRBJ2-1; no clear D. The CDR3 has 14 amino acids. V dropped 0 bases and J dropped 7 bases, with 10 bases sitting between them. Germline loops: CDR1 ENHRY, CDR2 SYGVKD.

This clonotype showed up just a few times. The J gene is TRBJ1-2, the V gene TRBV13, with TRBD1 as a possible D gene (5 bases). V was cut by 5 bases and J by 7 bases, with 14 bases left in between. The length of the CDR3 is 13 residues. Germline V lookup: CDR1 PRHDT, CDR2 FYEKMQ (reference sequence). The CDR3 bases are TGTGCCAGCAGCCTAGAGGGACGAGGTGGCTACACCTTC. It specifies CASSLEGRGGYTF.

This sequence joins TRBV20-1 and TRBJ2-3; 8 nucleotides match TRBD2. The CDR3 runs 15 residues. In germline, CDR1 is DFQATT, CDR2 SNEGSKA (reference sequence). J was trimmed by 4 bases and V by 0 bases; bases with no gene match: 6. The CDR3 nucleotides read TGCAGTGCTAGAGACCAGCGGGGGACCCCAGATACGCAGTATTTT. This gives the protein CSARDQRGTPDTQYF.